These 30 T cell receptor beta chains share one sample of origin, sequenced in a study of blood T cell repertoires in COVID-19. Data came from immunoSEQ multiplex PCR; TCRdb stores just in-frame clones and leaves some out. The sample lists 150,000 to 200,000 clones; around 84% were seen once. The source material was peripheral blood. These receptors came from a man in his forties with acute or convalescent COVID-19.

The chain uses TRBV7-9 and TRBJ1-1; D might be TRBD1 (6 bases). Germline V gives CDR1 SEHNR, CDR2 FQNEAQ (reference sequence). V was pared by 5 bases and J by 3 bases, with 10 bases between. The CDR3 contains 13 residues. The CDR3 loop reads CASSLQGYTEAFF. CDR3 bases: TGTGCCAGCAGCCTCCAGGGGTACACTGAAGCTTTCTTT.

The chain employs TRBV28 and TRBJ2-4; possibly TRBD1 for D (6 bases). Per the germline V gene, CDR1 is MDHEN and CDR2 is SYDVKM. The CDR3 sequence is 15 residues long. Between the trimmed V and J ends, which lost 6 bases and 0 bases, there was a span of 12 bases. CDR3 residues: CASSPGHLAKNIQYF. The DNA of the CDR3 is TGTGCCAGCAGCCCGGGACACCTAGCCAAAAACATTCAGTACTTC.

J is TRBJ2-2 and V is TRBV6-1; D unclear. V was pared by 2 bases and J by 4 bases, with 2 bases between. The CDR3 is 12 residues long. The germline CDR1 and CDR2 sequences are MNHNS and SASEGT. Written as DNA, the CDR3 is TGTGCCAGCAGTGAACTCACCGGGGAGCTGTTTTTT. The encoded protein is CASSELTGELFF.

CDR3 region: CASSATRWDRDNEKLFF. CDR3 in DNA: TGTGCCAGCAGTGCTACCCGCTGGGACAGGGATAATGAAAAACTGTTTTTT. The V call is TRBV27, the J call TRBJ1-4; 9 nucleotides agree with TRBD1. Trimming at V came to 5 bases and at J to 4 bases, leaving 11 bases not matched to a gene. From germline, CDR1 is MNHEY and CDR2 SMNVEV (reference sequence). The CDR3 has 17 amino acids.

The chain recombines TRBV5-4 with TRBJ1-1; D possibly corresponds to TRBD1 (5 bases). The germline V gene has CDR1 SGHNT and CDR2 YYREEE (reference sequence). The CDR3 consists of 16 residues. V dropped 3 bases and J dropped 6 bases, with 21 bases sitting between them. CDR3 DNA sequence: TGTGCCAGCAGCTCCTACCGCGGGGGGTTCCGGGCTGAAGCTTTCTTT. The encoded protein is CASSSYRGGFRAEAFF.

With respect to this clone: The same CDR3 is also encoded by other DNA sequences in this sample. This sequence joins TRBV7-6 and TRBJ2-1; 12 positions match TRBD2. CDR1 and CDR2 from the germline V gene are SGHVS and FNYEAQ. This CDR3 is built from 16 residues. V shed 3 bases, J shed 3 bases, and the junction held 3 bases outside the gene matches. The CDR3 spells CASSLTSGGGYNEQFF. The CDR3 DNA reads as TGTGCCAGCAGCTTGACTAGCGGGGGTGGCTACAATGAGCAGTTCTTC.

V gene TRBV7-9 combines with J gene TRBJ2-1; 9 bases align to TRBD1. This CDR3 contains 14 residues. The germline V gene encodes CDR1 SEHNR and CDR2 FQNEAQ (reference sequence). The V and J ends lost 5 bases and 5 bases, in that order; junction bases with no gene match: 4. As DNA, the CDR3 is TGTGCCAGCAGCCCTAGACAGGGGGACAATGAGCAGTTCTTC. As protein: CASSPRQGDNEQFF.

The chain is built from TRBV19 and TRBJ2-2; no clear D gene. This CDR3 is 14 amino acids long. V was clipped by 7 bases and J by 4 bases, with 13 bases between them. Germline CDR1 LNHDA, CDR2 SQIVND (reference sequence). CDR3 DNA: TGTGCCAGTAAGGCAGGAATCCCCACCGGGGAGCTGTTTTTT. Translation gives CASKAGIPTGELFF. The full variable domain, with the rest looked up from reference TRBV19 and TRBJ2-2, is DGGITQSPKYLFRKEGQNVTLSCEQNLNHDAMYWYRQDPGQGLRLIYYSQIVNDFQKGDIAEGYSVSREKKESFPLTVTSAQKNPTAFYLCASKAGIPTGELFFGEGSRLTVL.

The chain recombines TRBV5-4 with TRBJ2-3; 7 positions match TRBD2. The germline V gene has CDR1 SGHNT and CDR2 YYREEE (reference sequence). V was pared by 6 bases and J by 13 bases, with 11 bases of the junction left unmatched. The CDR3 sequence is 12 residues long. CDR3 nucleotide sequence: TGTGCCAGCACCTCCGCTAGCGGCCCTAAGTATTTT. This encodes CASTSASGPKYF.

This chain links TRBV5-1 with TRBJ2-2; 7 positions match TRBD1. Germline trimming cut 2 bases from V and 4 bases from J; bases unmatched to any gene: 8. CDR3 length: 16 residues. Germline V gene data show CDR1 as SGHRS and CDR2 as YFSETQ. The CDR3 sequence is CASSFALRGSTGELFF. The CDR3 coding sequence is TGCGCCAGCAGCTTCGCCCTCAGGGGGAGCACCGGGGAGCTGTTTTTT. Complete variable domain (other parts from reference TRBV5-1 and TRBJ2-2): KAGVTQTPRYLIKTRGQQVTLSCSPISGHRSVSWYQQTPGQGLQFLFEYFSETQRNKGNFPGRFSGRQFSNSRSEMNVSTLELGDSALYLCASSFALRGSTGELFFGEGSRLTVL.

The chain recombines TRBV20-1 with TRBJ2-7; a weak D match, TRBD2 (5 bases). The germline V gene encodes CDR1 DFQATT and CDR2 SNEGSKA (reference sequence). This CDR3 region has 11 residues. Trimming removed 5 bases at V and 1 base at J, with 6 bases between. CDR3 DNA sequence: TGCAGTGCTCTAGCATCCTACGAGCAGTACTTC. This codes for CSALASYEQYF.

The V and J genes are TRBV24-1 and TRBJ1-2, with 7 bases identical to TRBD1. The CDR3 totals 13 residues. Trimming at V came to 3 bases and at J to 8 bases, leaving 5 bases not matched to a gene. Germline CDR1 is KGHDR and CDR2 is SFDVKD. CDR3 coding DNA: TGTGCCACCAGTGATCGACAGGGCGGCGGCTACACCTTC. It yields the protein CATSDRQGGGYTF.

In its sample, this clone was seen once. The chain is built from TRBV3-1 (or the pseudogene TRBV3-2) and TRBJ2-5; weak D call: TRBD2 (5 bases). CDR1 and CDR2 from the germline V gene are LGHDT and YNNKEL (reference sequence). The V end lost 0 bases, the J end lost 3 bases, and 14 bases lay between the germline ends. This CDR3 contains 16 residues. The CDR3 loop is CASSQEGASTKETQYF. CDR3 sequence (DNA): TGTGCCAGCAGCCAAGAGGGAGCTAGCACCAAAGAGACCCAGTACTTC.

The V and J genes are TRBV5-1 and TRBJ1-2, with 8 bases matching TRBD1. The germline V gene encodes CDR1 SGHRS and CDR2 YFSETQ. V shed 3 bases, J shed 0 bases, and the junction held 4 bases outside the gene matches. This CDR3 has 15 residues. The CDR3 bases are TGCGCCAGCAGCTCGACAGGGGACCCTAACTATGGCTACACCTTC. Translation: CASSSTGDPNYGYTF.

The genes are TRBV29-1 and TRBJ1-2, with 9 positions matching TRBD1. Germline-derived CDR1 and CDR2 are SQVTM and ANQGSEA. Trimming at V came to 4 bases and at J to 6 bases, leaving 15 bases not matched to a gene. The CDR3 totals 16 residues. CDR3 loop: CSVAVRDRERNNGYTF. The CDR3, as DNA: TGCAGCGTTGCAGTGCGGGACAGGGAGCGGAATAATGGCTACACCTTC.

The gene calls are TRBV28 and TRBJ2-7, with D perhaps TRBD2 (6 bases). V was shortened by 2 bases and J by 2 bases, with 10 bases between the two germline ends. This CDR3 is 14 amino acids long. Germline CDR1 MDHEN, CDR2 SYDVKM. CDR3: CASSLGGRTYEQYF. DNA for the CDR3: TGTGCCAGCAGTTTAGGGGGGAGAACCTACGAGCAGTACTTC.

The chain employs TRBV7-8 and TRBJ2-1, with unresolved D. V was trimmed by 5 bases and J by 12 bases, leaving 11 bases between them. The length of the CDR3 is 11 residues. Germline CDR1 is SGHVS and CDR2 is FQNEAQ. The CDR3 bases are TGTGCCAGCAGCCCCGATACGCGGCAGTTCTTC. Translating gives CASSPDTRQFF.

The V and J genes are TRBV14 and TRBJ2-2; D not certain. Germline V gives CDR1 SGHDN, CDR2 FVKESK. V was clipped by 2 bases and J by 0 bases, with 10 bases between them. This CDR3 spans 16 amino acids. As DNA, the CDR3 is TGTGCCAGCAGCCAATCCGTAACAGCGAACACCGGGGAGCTGTTTTTT. Encoded protein: CASSQSVTANTGELFF.

This chain connects TRBV5-1 to TRBJ1-2; possibly TRBD1 for D (6 bases). Germline-derived CDR1 and CDR2 are SGHRS and YFSETQ. Trimming cost V 0 bases and J 4 bases, with 10 bases left between them. CDR3 length: 14 residues. DNA of the CDR3: TGCGCCAGCAGCTTGGACAGGGCCTTCTATGGCTACACCTTC. This encodes CASSLDRAFYGYTF.

V usage is TRBV28 and J usage is TRBJ2-1, with 9 bases that match TRBD2. Looked up from germline, CDR1 is MDHEN and CDR2 is SYDVKM. CDR3 length equals 16 residues. Trimming at V came to 5 bases and at J to 3 bases, leaving 8 bases not matched to a gene. The CDR3 sequence: CASSTRVAGDYNEQFF. CDR3 sequence (DNA): TGTGCCAGCAGTACCCGGGTAGCGGGGGACTACAATGAGCAGTTCTTC.

V and J are TRBV19 and TRBJ1-6, with D maybe TRBD1 (6 bases). V was shortened by 7 bases and J by 0 bases, with 10 bases between the two germline ends. The length of the CDR3 is 15 residues. Germline V gene sequence: CDR1 LNHDA, CDR2 SQIVND (reference sequence). The CDR3 coding sequence is TGTGCCAGTATTGACAGGAGCTCCTATAATTCACCCCTCCACTTT. Encoded protein: CASIDRSSYNSPLHF.

The rearrangement joins TRBV7-7 to TRBJ2-5; 8 bases map to TRBD2. In germline, CDR1 is SSHAT, CDR2 FNYEAQ (reference sequence). The CDR3 covers 16 residues. The J segment lost 2 bases and the V segment lost 2 bases, leaving 7 bases of the junction unmatched. For the CDR3, the DNA is TGTGCCAGCAGCTTAAGCGGGGGAAACTTTCAAGAGACCCAGTACTTC. Translating it yields CASSLSGGNFQETQYF.

The chain has TRBV5-1 and TRBJ2-5; D might be TRBD1 (5 bases). Germline V gene lookup returns CDR1 SGHRS and CDR2 YFSETQ. The CDR3 consists of 16 residues. V lost 4 bases to trimming and J lost 5 bases, with 21 bases between them. The chain's CDR3 is CASSPGPRPRGETQYF. The CDR3 nucleotides read TGCGCCAGCAGCCCAGGGCCACGGCCTAGGGGCGAGACCCAGTACTTC.

The rearrangement joins TRBV28 to TRBJ1-1; D is possibly TRBD1 (5 bases). Trimming stripped 2 bases from V and 3 bases from J, with 7 bases between. CDR3 length equals 13 residues. Germline loops: CDR1 MDHEN, CDR2 SYDVKM. CDR3 coding DNA: TGTGCCAGCAGTTTAACAGGCTACACTGAAGCTTTCTTT. Translation gives CASSLTGYTEAFF.

This chain joins TRBV21-1 and TRBJ1-6. TRBV21-1 is a known pseudogene. The CDR3 length is 12 residues. In DNA form, the CDR3 reads TGTGCCAGCAGCAACATGAGCTCACCCCTCCACTTT. This codes for CASSNMSSPLHF.

The CDR3 DNA reads TGTGCCAGTAGTTCGACAGGGGCTTCACCCCTCCACTTT. It specifies CASSSTGASPLHF. The chain joins TRBV19 to TRBJ1-6, with 8 bases aligning to TRBD1. Trimming took 5 bases from V and 9 from J; bases not matched to a gene: 3. Germline V CDR1 and CDR2: LNHDA, SQIVND (reference sequence). The CDR3 has 13 amino acids.

The chain uses TRBV5-1 and TRBJ2-7, with 7 nucleotides matching TRBD1. Germline loops: CDR1 SGHRS, CDR2 YFSETQ. The CDR3 loop spans 14 amino acids. V was clipped by 6 bases and J by 2 bases; unmatched bases: 8. The CDR3 DNA reads as TGCGCCAGCAAATTACAGGGGTCTGCCTACGAGCAGTACTTC. This sequence encodes CASKLQGSAYEQYF.

V gene TRBV6-5 combines with J gene TRBJ1-3; D gene ambiguous. Trimming stripped 9 bases from V and 1 base from J, with 7 bases between. Germline assignment: CDR1 MNHEY and CDR2 SVGAGI. CDR3 length equals 12 residues. The CDR3 here is CASRESGNTIYF. CDR3 in DNA: TGTGCCAGTCGGGAATCTGGAAACACCATATATTTT.

There are a few counts of this clone. This chain connects TRBV3-1 (or the pseudogene TRBV3-2) to TRBJ1-3; a weak D match, TRBD1 (5 bases). V gave up 4 bases and J gave up 11 bases, with 15 bases separating them. Looked up from germline, CDR1 is LGHDT and CDR2 is YNNKEL (reference sequence). CDR3 length: 13 amino acids. The CDR3 is CASSPVLGAPIYF. The CDR3 DNA sequence: TGTGCCAGCAGCCCAGTTTTAGGGGCCCCCATATATTTT.

The CDR3 loop is CASSLSRGHYYGYTF. The CDR3 coding sequence is TGTGCCAGCAGCTTAAGCAGGGGGCATTACTATGGCTACACCTTC. This chain connects TRBV7-8 to TRBJ1-2, with 8 bases fitting TRBD1. V was clipped by 2 bases and J by 3 bases; unmatched bases: 5. The germline gives CDR1 SGHVS, CDR2 FQNEAQ. The CDR3 has 15 amino acids.